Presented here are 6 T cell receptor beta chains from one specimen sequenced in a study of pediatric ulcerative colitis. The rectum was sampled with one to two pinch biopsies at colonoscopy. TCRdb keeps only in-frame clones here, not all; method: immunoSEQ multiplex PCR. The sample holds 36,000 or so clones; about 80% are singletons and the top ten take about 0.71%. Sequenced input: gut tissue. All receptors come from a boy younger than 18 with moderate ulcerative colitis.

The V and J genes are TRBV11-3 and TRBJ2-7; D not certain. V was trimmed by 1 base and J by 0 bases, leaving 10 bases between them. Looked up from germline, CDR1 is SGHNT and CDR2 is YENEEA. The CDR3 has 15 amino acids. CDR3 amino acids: CASSLVGGSSYEQYF. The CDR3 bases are TGTGCCAGCAGCTTAGTCGGCGGTAGCTCCTACGAGCAGTACTTC.

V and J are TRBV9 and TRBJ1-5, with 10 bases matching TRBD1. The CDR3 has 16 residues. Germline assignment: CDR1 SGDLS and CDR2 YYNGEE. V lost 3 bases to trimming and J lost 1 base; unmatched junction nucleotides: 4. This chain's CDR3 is CASSAGQGGSNQPQHF. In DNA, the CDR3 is TGTGCCAGCAGCGCTGGACAGGGGGGAAGCAATCAGCCCCAGCATTTT.

The CDR3 loop is CASSIKVQGRTEAFF. CDR3 bases: TGTGCCAGTAGTATTAAAGTCCAGGGGAGGACTGAAGCTTTCTTT. The chain combines TRBV19 with TRBJ1-1, with D tentatively TRBD1 (6 bases). The CDR3 is 15 residues long. Between the trimmed V and J ends, which lost 3 bases and 5 bases, there was a span of 16 bases. Germline-derived CDR1 and CDR2 are LNHDA and SQIVND (reference sequence).

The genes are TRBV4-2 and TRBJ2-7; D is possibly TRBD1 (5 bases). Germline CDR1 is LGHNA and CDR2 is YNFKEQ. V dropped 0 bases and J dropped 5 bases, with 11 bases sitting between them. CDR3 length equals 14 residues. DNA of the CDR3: TGTGCCAGCAGCCAAGAGGGCAGGGCGCACGAGCAGTACTTC. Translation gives CASSQEGRAHEQYF.

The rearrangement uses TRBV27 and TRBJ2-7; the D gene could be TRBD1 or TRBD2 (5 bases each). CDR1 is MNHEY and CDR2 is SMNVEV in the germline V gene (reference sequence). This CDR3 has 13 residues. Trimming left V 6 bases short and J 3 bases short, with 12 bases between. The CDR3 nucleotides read TGTGCCAGCAGCCCGGGACCCCTCTACGAGCAGTACTTC. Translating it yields CASSPGPLYEQYF.

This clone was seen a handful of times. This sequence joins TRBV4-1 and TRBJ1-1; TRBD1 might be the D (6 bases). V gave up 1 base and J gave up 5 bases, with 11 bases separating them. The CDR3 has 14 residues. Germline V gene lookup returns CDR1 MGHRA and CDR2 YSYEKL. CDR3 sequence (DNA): TGCGCCAGCAGCCAAGTCACAGGGTGGACTGAAGCTTTCTTT. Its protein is CASSQVTGWTEAFF.